The T cell receptor beta chain under discussion was sequenced for a study of blood T cells in healthy people across ages (dated by TCRdb to between 2014 and 2016). The study in broad terms: Template switching captured roughly one uniquely barcoded TCR beta cDNA molecule per two T cells in model experiments. The study measured age-related changes in TCR beta repertoire diversity using deep sequencing normalized with unique cDNA molecular identifiers. To avoid experimental bias, donors of different ages were distributed randomly across sequencing lanes. Using the same blood draw, the study looked at two additional independent replicas of 1 million unique cDNA reads for two donors, one aged 18 to 30 and the other aged 80 or older. Donors were grouped into four age groups: young (average roughly 16 years), middle-aged (under 40), aged (62) and long-lived (about 90). The investigation overall reported the following: Because the CMV infection status of the donors was unknown, age-related changes in expanded clonotypes may potentially have been confounded. As age increased, observed TCR beta diversity per million T cells dropped in a roughly linear way, and a significant reduction was already evident by age about 36. Estimates of total diversity based on one million sequenced T cells were considered lower bounds and underestimates. Compared with the aged group, the long-lived group had more naive CD4+ T cells, fewer expanded clones and increased TCR diversity, a pattern suggesting age selection. There was a strong correlation between observed TCR beta diversity and the percentage of naive T cells measured by flow cytometry. Bulk unsorted PBMC profiling prevented conclusive comparison of naive and antigen-experienced compartments.

Donors were 39 systemically healthy Caucasian individuals from Russia aged roughly 6 to 95 years. Around 10 milliliters of peripheral blood were collected from each donor into EDTA-treated Vacutainer tubes. Ficoll-Paque density-gradient centrifugation was used to isolate PBMCs, with at least 7 million per sample. Trizol reagent was used to extract total RNA from PBMCs, with at least 6 micrograms per sample. For every donor, flow cytometry on a PBMC aliquot measured the percentage of naive CD45RAhigh/CD27high T cells. The library came from 5' RACE. The reads were generated on an Illumina HiSeq 2500. The second PCR ran for roughly 7 to 11 cycles and used a J-beta primer mix along with a sample-barcoded 5' primer. Each TCR beta cDNA molecule received a unique molecular identifier from a template-switch 5' adaptor carrying 12 random nucleotides. Each sample yielded at least 3 million CDR3-containing paired-end reads. First-strand cDNA was synthesized from all RNA with the Mint cDNA synthesis kit, primed by a TRBC-specific oligonucleotide. Following uracil-DNA glycosylase treatment, all cDNA underwent a first 18-cycle PCR with the universal primers M1SS and BC2_uni_R. Per the source publication's procedure: For normalization, 1 million high-quality reads were randomly selected from each sample, with every read carrying a distinct molecular identifier. Reads sharing molecular identifiers were discarded rather than binned into consensus sequences. CDR3 identification, clonotype clustering and error correction used MiTCR with a Q25 quality threshold and the strictest error-elimination algorithm. A nonparametric unseen species model using Euler transformation provided a lower-bound estimate of total TCR beta diversity. TCRdb's own reprocessing of the public reads used fastp at Q25 and MiXCR and kept productive beta chains. When rows share a CDR3 protein, they turn into one entry using the most common DNA and genes. These V and J calls are TCRdb output, not the study's own analysis. For this sample the table gives some 1.6 million distinct CDR3 sequences, of which about 32% were detected only once. The biggest ten clones account for approximately 11% of the sample.

In this sample, this clonotype turned up once. What antigen it recognizes has not been identified. Mismatch with germline at one junction end may stem from a read error. This clonotype originated in a woman aged 30 to 39 in good health. Source material: blood.

In nucleotides, the sequence is TGTGCCAACAGCTTAGAACCACAAATAACGAGGGATACGCAGTATTTT. Its protein reads: CANSLEPQITRDTQYF. This chain is built from TRBV7-9 and TRBJ2-3, with no confident D gene call. The CDR3 goes from the cysteine to the phenylalanine over 16 residues. Only the CDR3 DNA is retained, 48 bases long and in frame from the first base. The germline V gene (reference sequence) gives CDR1 as SEHNR and CDR2 as FQNEAQ.